This T cell receptor beta chain was retrieved from a study of blood T cells in healthy people across ages. General study results and limits: Age advanced and TCR beta diversity per million T cells fell, roughly linearly.

Remarks on this clonotype: What it recognizes is unknown.

V was pared by 6 bases and J by 1 base, with 12 bases between. The CDR3 spans 13 residues. Per the germline V gene, CDR1 is SQVTM and CDR2 is ANQGSEA. PCR was performed a second time for about 7 to 11 cycles using a sample-barcoded 5' primer and a J-beta primer mix. Each CDR3 protein gets one entry after TCRdb re-called the 5' RACE reads with MiXCR. The repertoire holds around 1.5 million distinct CDR3 sequences, with around 39% as singletons. The chain recombines TRBV29-1 with TRBJ1-1; unclear D gene. This clonotype originated in a woman between 18 and 29 years old in good health. Input material: blood. For the CDR3, the DNA is TGCAGCGTAACGGGTCACCCGAACACTGAAGCTTTCTTT. Translating it yields CSVTGHPNTEAFF.